Here is one TCR beta chain with its context. This may come from a read error, since a much larger clone is one base off. The study recruited people aged roughly 18 to 100 years across roughly 25 US areas. During the 2 weeks before they entered the study, exposed participants had met someone with a PCR-confirmed or clinician-diagnosed COVID-19 case. The data are from a study of blood T cell repertoires in COVID-19. CDR3 size: 12 residues. Trimming removed 6 bases from V and 4 bases from J; junction bases left unmatched: 1. Per the germline V gene, CDR1 is MNHEY and CDR2 is SVGAGI. Assay: immunoSEQ multiplex PCR; the TCRdb copy retains only in-frame clones and omits some. The sample has a few hundred thousand clones, 80% to 90% seen once; the top ten hold approximately 4.8%.

What was sequenced was PBMCs or T cells enriched from blood (not recorded which). The chain joins TRBV6-5 to TRBJ2-3, with 7 bases aligning to TRBD1. The source is a woman in her thirties who had been exposed to COVID-19. The CDR3 DNA follows: TGTGCCAGCAGCCAGGGGGCAGATACGCAGTATTTT. Encoded protein: CASSQGADTQYF.